The 5 T cell receptor beta chains in this list originate from one sample, sequenced in a study of OX40 agonist ivuxolimab in advanced cancers. Only in-frame clones appear in the TCRdb table, and some are missing; sequencing was by immunoSEQ multiplex PCR. The sample contains 50,000 to 85,000 clones, 75% to 90% of which appear only once. The input for sequencing was CD4+ or CD8+ T cells sorted from blood, taken in a trial of the OX40 agonist ivuxolimab. The receptors were gathered from an adult with an advanced solid tumor such as melanoma, head and neck, liver or kidney cancer.

This chain connects TRBV4-1 to TRBJ2-2; D may match TRBD1 or TRBD2 (6 bases each). This CDR3 comprises 16 residues. The V end was cut by 1 base, the J end by 9 bases, with 18 bases between. Germline V CDR1 and CDR2: MGHRA, YSYEKL. The CDR3 here is CASSQVDGGQDRELFF. The CDR3 region has the DNA TGCGCCAGCAGCCAAGTCGATGGGGGGCAAGACCGGGAGCTGTTTTTT.

This chain connects TRBV5-5 to TRBJ1-1, with 7 bases that match TRBD1. The trim removed 1 base at V and 2 bases at J, leaving 5 bases unmatched. The germline gives CDR1 SGHKS, CDR2 YYEKEE (reference sequence). The CDR3 is 15 residues long. The CDR3 DNA reads TGTGCCAGCAGCTTGATGCGACAGGGAAACACTGAAGCTTTCTTT. Translating it yields CASSLMRQGNTEAFF.

This chain connects TRBV7-2 to TRBJ2-7; D might be TRBD2 (6 bases). The CDR3 loop spans 15 amino acids. V lost 4 bases and J lost 4, with 17 bases in between. Per the germline V gene, CDR1 is SGHTA and CDR2 is FQGNSA. This CDR3 reads CASSSSGTSRYEQYF. In DNA, the CDR3 is TGTGCCAGCAGCTCTTCCGGGACTTCACGGTACGAGCAGTACTTC.

Only one count was recorded for this clone. J is TRBJ2-2 and V is TRBV30; TRBD2 agrees at 13 bases. J was trimmed by 5 bases and V by 3 bases; bases with no gene match: 6. The CDR3 loop spans 16 amino acids. Germline CDR1 GTSNPN, CDR2 SVGIG (reference sequence). CDR3: CAWSGLAGVTTGELFF. As DNA, the CDR3 is TGTGCCTGGAGCGGACTAGCGGGAGTCACAACCGGGGAGCTGTTTTTT.

CDR3 nucleotides: TGTGCCAGCAGCTTAAAGTTGCGAGGGGAGCAGTACTTC. Protein: CASSLKLRGEQYF. The rearrangement links TRBV7-7 to TRBJ2-7, with a tentative D call TRBD2 (5 bases). The CDR3 runs to 13 residues. Germline-derived CDR1 and CDR2 are SSHAT and FNYEAQ (reference sequence). Trimming took 2 bases from V and 7 from J, leaving 12 bases between them.